Below are 3 T cell receptor beta chains sequenced from a single sample in a study of CD8 T cells in ankylosing spondylitis. TCRdb reprocessed the 5' RACE reads with MiXCR, giving one entry per CDR3 protein. Among over 600,000 distinct CDR3 sequences listed, around 20% were seen once. Their specific antigens are unknown. Study results and caveats: One TCR beta motif, made up of eight highly homologous variants, appeared characteristic of ankylosing spondylitis blood.

Sequencing input: blood, either unsorted or a sorted T cell fraction (not recorded which). The origin of the receptors is a male donor with ankylosing spondylitis.

The chain couples TRBV20-1 to TRBJ1-5, with TRBD1 identical over 12 bases. The CDR3 loop spans 15 amino acids. The V gene end was trimmed by 4 bases and the J gene end by 3 bases; junction bases not matched to a gene: 4. From germline, CDR1 is DFQATT and CDR2 SNEGSKA (reference sequence). The CDR3 DNA is TGCAGTGCTACGGGACAGGGGGCTGTCAATCAGCCCCAGCATTTT. Its protein is CSATGQGAVNQPQHF.

The chain carries TRBV5-1 and TRBJ2-2; 10 bases match TRBD1. The CDR3 totals 16 residues. Germline CDR1 SGHRS, CDR2 YFSETQ. J gave up 5 bases and V 5 bases, and 9 bases lay outside the gene matches. The DNA of the CDR3 is TGCGCCAGCAGAGCCTCGGGACAGGGGAAAACCGGGGAGCTGTTTTTT. Its protein is CASRASGQGKTGELFF.

In nucleotides, the CDR3 is TGTGCCAGCAGTCGACTAGCGGGAGTCGAGCAGTACTTC. Its translation: CASSRLAGVEQYF. The chain joins TRBV6-2 or TRBV6-3 to TRBJ2-7; 12 bases line up with TRBD2. Germline CDR1 reads MNHEY; CDR2 reads SVGEGT. V shed 5 bases, J shed 6 bases, and the junction held 2 bases outside the gene matches. The CDR3 has 13 amino acids.